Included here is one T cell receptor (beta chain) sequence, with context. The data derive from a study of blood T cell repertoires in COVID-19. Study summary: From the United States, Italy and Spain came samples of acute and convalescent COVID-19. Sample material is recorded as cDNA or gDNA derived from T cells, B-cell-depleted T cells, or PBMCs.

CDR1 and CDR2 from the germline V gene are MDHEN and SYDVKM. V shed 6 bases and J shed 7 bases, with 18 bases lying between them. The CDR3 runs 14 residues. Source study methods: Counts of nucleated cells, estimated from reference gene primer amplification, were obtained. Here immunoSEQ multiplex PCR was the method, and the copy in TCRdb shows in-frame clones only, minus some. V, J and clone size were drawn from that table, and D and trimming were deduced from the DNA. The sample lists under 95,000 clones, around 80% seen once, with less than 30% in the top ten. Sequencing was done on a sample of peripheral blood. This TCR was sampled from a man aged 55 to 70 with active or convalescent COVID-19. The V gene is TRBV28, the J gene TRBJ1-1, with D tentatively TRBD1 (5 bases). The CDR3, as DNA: TGTGCCAGCAGCCAGGACATAGGGGTTAGTGAAGCTTTCTTT. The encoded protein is CASSQDIGVSEAFF.